Below are 14 T cell receptor beta chains sequenced from a single sample in a study of blood T cells in healthy people across ages. A sample-barcoded 5' primer and a J-beta primer mix were used in a second PCR of about 7 to 11 cycles. TCRdb reprocessed the 5' RACE reads via MiXCR and lists one record per CDR3 protein. The repertoire holds approximately 1.5 million distinct CDR3 sequences, with less than 45% as singletons. Source material: blood. The receptors come from a woman under 30 in good health.

V gene TRBV7-9 combines with J gene TRBJ1-2; D remains ambiguous. This CDR3 region has 15 residues. CDR1 SEHNR and CDR2 FQNEAQ come from the germline V gene (reference sequence). V dropped 5 bases and J dropped 8 bases, with 21 bases sitting between them. The CDR3 bases are TGTGCCAGCAGCAGGCCCGGCCCGGGAGGCCAAGGCTACACCTTC. It translates to CASSRPGPGGQGYTF. Together with reference TRBV7-9 and TRBJ1-2, the CDR3 gives the full variable domain: DTGVSQNPRHKITKRGQNVTFRCDPISEHNRLYWYRQTLGQGPEFLTYFQNEAQLEKSRLLSDRFSAERPKGSFSTLEIQRTEQGDSAMYLCASSRPGPGGQGYTFGSGTRLTVV.

The chain carries TRBV2 and TRBJ1-2; 9 nucleotides match TRBD1. Germline-derived CDR1 and CDR2 are SNHLY and FYNNEI. V lost 3 bases to trimming and J lost 1 base; unmatched junction nucleotides: 9. CDR3 length: 17 residues. The CDR3 coding sequence is TGTGCCAGCAGTGAGCCCCGACAGGGGGGGATTAACTATGGCTACACCTTC. This translates into CASSEPRQGGINYGYTF.

The V call is TRBV20-1, the J call TRBJ2-5; D is possibly TRBD2 (7 bases). V gave up 6 bases and J gave up 11 bases, with 25 bases separating them. Germline lookup yields CDR1 DFQATT and CDR2 SNEGSKA (reference sequence). The CDR3 runs to 14 residues. DNA for the CDR3: TGCAGTGCCCGCCCTCATCGGGGGGCCAATGAGCAGTACTTC. Translating gives CSARPHRGANEQYF.

The gene calls are TRBV25-1 and TRBJ1-1; a weak D match, TRBD1 (6 bases). Trimming removed 2 bases at V and 3 bases at J, with 16 bases between. Germline CDR1 and CDR2: MGHDK and SYGVNS. The CDR3 is made up of 16 amino acids. CDR3 sequence: CASSEGGRGRDTEAFF. CDR3 DNA: TGTGCCAGCAGTGAAGGCGGCAGGGGACGGGACACTGAAGCTTTCTTT.

Concerning this clonotype: The junction does not match germline at one end; this may be a read error. The chain carries TRBV29-1 and TRBJ2-5; 11 bases agree with TRBD1. The CDR3 is made up of 15 amino acids. Germline values: CDR1 SQVTM, CDR2 ANQGSEA. This CDR3 reads CSAEPDRGRSETQYF. The CDR3 coding sequence is TGCAGCGCTGAACCGGACAGGGGGCGATCCGAGACCCAGTACTTC.

This clonotype came up a few times. This chain connects TRBV6-5 to TRBJ2-7; D could derive from TRBD1 or TRBD2 (5 bases each). Trimming removed 2 bases at V and 5 bases at J, with 13 bases between. Germline V lookup: CDR1 MNHEY, CDR2 SVGAGI. The CDR3 is made up of 14 amino acids. The CDR3 loop reads CASSYDGASNEQYF. The CDR3 DNA sequence: TGTGCCAGCAGTTACGACGGGGCCTCTAACGAGCAGTACTTC.

The chain is built from TRBV10-2 and TRBJ1-2, with D perhaps matching TRBD1 (5 bases). The germline V gene encodes CDR1 WSHSY and CDR2 SAAADI. Between the trimmed V and J ends, which lost 3 bases and 8 bases, there was a span of 13 bases. The CDR3 is made up of 13 amino acids. The CDR3 bases are TGCGCCAGCAGTGAACCAGGGAGGCGGGGCTACACCTTC. Protein product: CASSEPGRRGYTF.

V is TRBV7-9 and J is TRBJ1-5; D perhaps matches TRBD1 (5 bases). The CDR3 has 15 residues. The V gene lost 2 bases and the J gene lost 4 bases, with 12 bases spanning the gap. Germline V gene sequence: CDR1 SEHNR, CDR2 FQNEAQ (reference sequence). CDR3 region: CASSLSSGGNQPQHF. In nucleotides, the CDR3 is TGTGCCAGCAGCTTAAGTTCGGGGGGGAATCAGCCCCAGCATTTT.

The table lists this clonotype with a few counts. The rearrangement uses TRBV20-1 and TRBJ2-1, with 12 bases aligning to TRBD2. This CDR3 is built from 13 residues. Germline CDR1 and CDR2: DFQATT and SNEGSKA (reference sequence). With 7 bases clipped from V and 8 bases from J, the junction kept 6 bases outside the gene matches. The DNA for the CDR3 is TGCAGTGTACTAGCGGGAGGCGGGGATGAGCAGTTCTTC. It encodes CSVLAGGGDEQFF.

The genes are TRBV29-1 and TRBJ1-2, with D possibly being TRBD1 (5 bases). V shed 3 bases and J shed 5 bases, with 7 bases lying between them. The CDR3 length is 11 residues. Germline CDR1 reads SQVTM; CDR2 reads ANQGSEA. CDR3 region: CSVETAYGYTF. CDR3 sequence (DNA): TGCAGCGTTGAGACAGCTTATGGCTACACCTTC. The full variable domain, completed using reference TRBV29-1 and TRBJ1-2, is SAVISQKPSRDICQRGTSLTIQCQVDSQVTMMFWYRQQPGQSLTLIATANQGSEATYESGFVIDKFPISRPNLTFSTLTVSNMSPEDSSIYLCSVETAYGYTFGSGTRLTVV.

This sequence joins TRBV7-9 and TRBJ1-1; unclear D gene. This CDR3 spans 14 amino acids. Trimming took 0 bases from V and 1 from J, leaving 6 bases between them. Per the germline V gene, CDR1 is SEHNR and CDR2 is FQNEAQ (reference sequence). CDR3 amino acids: CASSLANQNTEAFF. In DNA, the CDR3 is TGTGCCAGCAGCTTAGCCAATCAGAACACTGAAGCTTTCTTT.

Written as DNA, the CDR3 is TGTGCCAGCAGTCCCCGGAACGCCGATACGCAGTATTTT. It translates to CASSPRNADTQYF. The chain uses TRBV28 and TRBJ2-3, with unresolved D. CDR1 is MDHEN, CDR2 SYDVKM, per germline. CDR3 length equals 13 residues. V lost 5 bases to trimming and J lost 6 bases, with 12 bases between them.

The chain uses TRBV7-2 and TRBJ2-3; D might be TRBD2 (5 bases). V dropped 11 bases and J dropped 6 bases, with 21 bases sitting between them. The germline V gene has CDR1 SGHTA and CDR2 FQGNSA. The CDR3 has 14 amino acids. In DNA, the CDR3 is TGTGCCCAAGGATCCGGGGTCCTCCCCGATACGCAGTATTTT. It codes for CAQGSGVLPDTQYF.

The V gene is TRBV29-1, the J gene TRBJ2-3; D call uncertain. CDR3 length: 14 amino acids. The V gene lost 0 bases and the J gene lost 2 bases, with 9 bases spanning the gap. The germline CDR1 and CDR2 sequences are SQVTM and ANQGSEA. The CDR3 reads CSVEDRQDTDTQYF. The CDR3 DNA follows: TGCAGCGTTGAAGATCGGCAGGACACAGATACGCAGTATTTT.